This T cell receptor beta chain derives from a study of control samples from healthy donors and cancer patients. TCRdb's table, derived via immunoSEQ multiplex PCR, lists solely in-frame clones and lacks some. The sample yields 35,000 to 50,000 clones, around 87% seen once. This CDR3 is built from 15 residues. Germline assignment: CDR1 SGHAT and CDR2 FQNNGV. The V and J ends lost 1 base and 8 bases respectively, with 17 bases between them. This TCR came from an older woman with lung cancer. Source material: PBMCs. V is TRBV11-2 and J is TRBJ1-1; D not resolved. The CDR3 here is CASSLVAVTSPEAFF. The CDR3 DNA is TGTGCCAGCAGCTTAGTGGCGGTAACGAGCCCCGAAGCTTTCTTT.